A selection of T cell receptor beta chains follows, all from one sample in a study of persistence of HIV-infected CD4 T cells. Their antigens are not known. Profiling relied on immunoSEQ multiplex PCR, and the TCRdb table lists in-frame clones only, not all of them. The table has 50,000 to 65,000 clones, more than 70% seen once. The material was CD4+ T cells sorted from PBMCs after roughly 18-hour stimulation, obtained from a patient who received antiretroviral therapy. Source of these receptors: an adult man with HIV who was CMV-seropositive. CDR3s leave out the opening cysteine and the closing phenylalanine or tryptophan. For some rows the clone size is stated as once, few or many, or as a class when expanded; others skip it.

- TRBJ2-1 TRBV9 ASSADRGHNEQF
medium-sized TRBJ2-2 TRBV7-3 ASSHTREDFANTGELF
- TRBJ1-6 TRBV7-9 ASSLVEYSYNSPLH
medium-sized TRBJ1-1 TRBV19 ASSIDSTSNMNTEAF
- TRBJ2-1 TRBV2 ASSTTPTNNEQF
- TRBJ2-2 TRBV10-1 ASGDRKLAAGELF
- TRBJ2-7 TRBV19 ASSIARGTYEQY
- TRBJ2-2 TRBV24-1 ATKGTGPANTGELF
- TRBJ2-6 TRBV7-3 ASSLRGGTGANVLT
- TRBJ1-5 TRBV2 ASSRLNSNQPQH
- TRBJ1-1 TRBV28 ASSLGSRYTEAF
- TRBJ2-2 TRBV15 ATSNIPVGGELF
- TRBJ2-3 TRBV6-2/TRBV6-3 ASSYPISTDTQY
- TRBJ2-7 TRBV2 ASTGGTASSYEQY
- TRBJ2-1 TRBV5-1 ASSWSGGISYNEQF
- TRBJ2-1 TRBV2 AIGLAGNYNEQF
- TRBJ1-1 TRBV27 ASSPSGTGNSAF
once TRBJ1-3 TRBV6-5 ASSPGQFSGNTIY
once TRBJ1-1 TRBV12-3/TRBV12-4 ASSLEGNTEAF
few TRBJ2-7 TRBV19 ASREGGANSYEQY
- TRBJ1-1 TRBV19 ASSAPGTGGLFWAF
few TRBJ2-3 TRBV7-2 ASSLRAGHTDTQY
- TRBJ2-2 TRBV12-3/TRBV12-4 ASSFTEGELF
once TRBJ1-4 TRBV14 ASSQVVSKLF
few TRBJ1-4 TRBV7-9 ASSSGDRGWEKLF
- TRBJ1-5 TRBV19 ASSIQGARQPQH
- TRBJ1-5 TRBV3-1/TRBV3-2 ASSQGTGGSNQPQH
few TRBJ1-2 TRBV3-1/TRBV3-2 ASTRGGSYGYT
- TRBJ1-1 TRBV2 ASSETGRNTEAF
- TRBJ2-7 TRBV20-1 SARPAYEQY
- TRBJ2-7 TRBV15 ATSRNQGGKYEQY
- TRBJ1-1 TRBV4-2 ASSHLNQGNTEAF
few TRBJ2-7 TRBV28 ASSLAGNPAYEQY
- TRBJ1-1 TRBV7-9 ASTRGGGGTEAF
- TRBJ2-1 TRBV7-6 ASSLVSGWSYNEQF
- TRBJ1-6 TRBV6-2/TRBV6-3 ASSFRDRGNSPLH
- TRBJ2-7 TRBV13 ASSQFSKSYEQY
- TRBJ1-5 TRBV7-9 ASSLDSNIQPQH
few TRBJ1-3 TRBV9 ASSPEGQGRGNTIY
- TRBJ2-7 TRBV7-8 ASAKRDRGHTVYEQY
few TRBJ2-2 TRBV19 ASSGQPGAGELF
- TRBJ1-6 TRBV3-1/TRBV3-2 ASSLGVGPLH
few TRBJ1-6 TRBV14 ASSQGGSNSPLH
few TRBJ1-2 TRBV2 ASRRQGAITYGYT
- TRBJ2-2 TRBV18 ASSPGVRTGELF